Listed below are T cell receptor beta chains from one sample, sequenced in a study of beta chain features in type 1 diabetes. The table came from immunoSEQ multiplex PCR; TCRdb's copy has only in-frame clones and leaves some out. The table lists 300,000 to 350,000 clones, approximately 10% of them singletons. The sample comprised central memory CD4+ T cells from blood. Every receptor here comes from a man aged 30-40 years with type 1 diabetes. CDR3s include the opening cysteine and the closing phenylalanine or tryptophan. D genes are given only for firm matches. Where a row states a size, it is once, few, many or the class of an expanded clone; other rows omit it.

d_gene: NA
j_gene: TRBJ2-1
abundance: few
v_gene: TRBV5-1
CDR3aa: CASSLVASDYNEQFF
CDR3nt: TGCGCCAGCAGCTTGGTTGCTAGCGACTACAATGAGCAGTTCTTC

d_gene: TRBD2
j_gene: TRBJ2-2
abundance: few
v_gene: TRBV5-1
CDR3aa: CASSTGLAGLNTGELFF
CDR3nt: TGCGCCAGCAGCACGGGACTAGCGGGGTTGAACACCGGGGAGCTGTTTTTT

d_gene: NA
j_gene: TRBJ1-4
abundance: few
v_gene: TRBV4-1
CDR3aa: CASSQGDSREKLFF
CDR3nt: TGCGCCAGCAGCCAAGGAGACAGTCGCGAAAAACTGTTTTTT

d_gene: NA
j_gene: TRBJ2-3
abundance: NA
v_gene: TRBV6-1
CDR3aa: CASRPGPDTQYF
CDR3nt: TGTGCCAGCAGGCCGGGACCAGATACGCAGTATTTT

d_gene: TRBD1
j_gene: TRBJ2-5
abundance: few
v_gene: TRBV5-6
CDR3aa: CASSLRDRGHQETQYF
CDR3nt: TGTGCCAGCAGCTTGAGGGACAGGGGGCATCAAGAGACCCAGTACTTC

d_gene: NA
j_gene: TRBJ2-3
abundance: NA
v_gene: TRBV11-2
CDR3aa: CASSPHLTDTQYF
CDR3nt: TGTGCCAGCAGCCCCCATCTCACAGATACGCAGTATTTT

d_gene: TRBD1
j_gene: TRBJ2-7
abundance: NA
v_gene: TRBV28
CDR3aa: CASSLGQGSYEQYF
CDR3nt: TGTGCCAGCAGTTTAGGACAGGGATCCTACGAGCAGTACTTC

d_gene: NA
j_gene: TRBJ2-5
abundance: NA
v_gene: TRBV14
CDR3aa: CASSQLGTHQETQYF
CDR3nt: TGTGCCAGCAGCCAGCTGGGCACCCACCAAGAGACCCAGTACTTC

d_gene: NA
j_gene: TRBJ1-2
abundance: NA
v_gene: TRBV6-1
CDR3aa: CARGGQPPNYGYTF
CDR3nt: TGTGCCAGAGGAGGACAACCCCCAAACTATGGCTACACCTTC

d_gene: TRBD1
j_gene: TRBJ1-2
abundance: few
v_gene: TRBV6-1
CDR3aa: CASKGDRLYGYTF
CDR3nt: TGTGCCAGCAAGGGGGACAGGTTATATGGCTACACCTTC